A selection of T cell receptor beta chains follows, all from one sample in a study of OX40 agonist ivuxolimab in advanced cancers. Some clones are missing from TCRdb's copy, which holds only in-frame ones; the method was immunoSEQ multiplex PCR. The sample lists tens of thousands of clones, roughly 90% occurring once. The sequencing here drew on CD4+ or CD8+ T cells sorted from blood, taken in a trial of the OX40 agonist ivuxolimab. These receptors came from an adult with an advanced solid tumor such as melanoma, head and neck, liver or kidney cancer. CDR3s include the opening cysteine and the closing phenylalanine or tryptophan. The order of the fields is V gene, J gene, D gene, clone size, CDR3 protein, CDR3 DNA. D genes are given only for firm matches. The size entry is marked missing in some rows and otherwise reads once, few, many or a size class.

v_call: TRBV5-1
j_call: TRBJ1-5
d_call: NA
clone_size: NA
cdr3_aa: CASRPTYGALNQPQHF
cdr3_nt: TGCGCCAGCAGACCGACCTACGGGGCCCTCAATCAGCCCCAGCATTTT

v_call: TRBV7-9
j_call: TRBJ2-2
d_call: TRBD1
clone_size: NA
cdr3_aa: CASSLTGDTGELFF
cdr3_nt: TGTGCCAGCAGTTTGACAGGGGACACCGGGGAGCTGTTTTTT

v_call: TRBV27
j_call: TRBJ2-1
d_call: TRBD1
clone_size: NA
cdr3_aa: CASSGQGRDNEQFF
cdr3_nt: TGTGCCAGCAGTGGACAGGGACGGGACAATGAGCAGTTCTTC

v_call: TRBV27
j_call: TRBJ1-6
d_call: TRBD1
clone_size: NA
cdr3_aa: CASSWDSRNSPLHF
cdr3_nt: TGTGCCAGCAGTTGGGACAGTAGAAATTCACCCCTCCACTTT

v_call: TRBV6-5
j_call: TRBJ1-1
d_call: TRBD1
clone_size: NA
cdr3_aa: CASSYDRGGEAFF
cdr3_nt: TGTGCCAGCAGCTATGACAGGGGAGGGGAAGCTTTCTTT

v_call: TRBV27
j_call: TRBJ2-7
d_call: NA
clone_size: medium-sized
cdr3_aa: CASGNPYEQYF
cdr3_nt: TGTGCATCCGGGAATCCCTACGAGCAGTACTTC

v_call: TRBV19
j_call: TRBJ2-5
d_call: NA
clone_size: NA
cdr3_aa: CASSIGMEYTETQYF
cdr3_nt: TGTGCCAGTAGTATTGGGATGGAATATACAGAGACCCAGTACTTC

v_call: TRBV2
j_call: TRBJ2-2
d_call: NA
clone_size: NA
cdr3_aa: CASSNSGTNTGELFF
cdr3_nt: TGTGCCAGCAGTAATAGCGGCACGAACACCGGGGAGCTGTTTTTT

v_call: TRBV29-1
j_call: TRBJ2-1
d_call: NA
clone_size: NA
cdr3_aa: CSVDGGSYNEQFF
cdr3_nt: TGCAGCGTTGATGGAGGGTCCTACAATGAGCAGTTCTTC

v_call: TRBV23-1
j_call: TRBJ1-6
d_call: TRBD1
clone_size: NA
cdr3_aa: CASSQSSRDREVGSLHF
cdr3_nt: TGCGCCAGCAGTCAATCGAGCCGGGACAGGGAGGTTGGGTCCCTCCACTTT

v_call: TRBV11-2
j_call: TRBJ2-7
d_call: NA
clone_size: NA
cdr3_aa: CASTFPGPSYEQYF
cdr3_nt: TGTGCCAGCACCTTTCCCGGGCCCTCCTACGAGCAGTACTTC

v_call: TRBV4-1
j_call: TRBJ1-2
d_call: NA
clone_size: NA
cdr3_aa: CASSQSGVEGQAPYGYTF
cdr3_nt: TGCGCCAGCAGCCAATCCGGGGTGGAAGGGCAGGCCCCCTATGGCTACACCTTC

v_call: TRBV18
j_call: TRBJ1-1
d_call: TRBD1
clone_size: NA
cdr3_aa: CASSPPRQGLNTEAFF
cdr3_nt: TGTGCCAGCTCACCACCTAGACAGGGGTTGAACACTGAAGCTTTCTTT

v_call: TRBV7-9
j_call: TRBJ2-5
d_call: TRBD1
clone_size: few
cdr3_aa: CASSSDKLQGAPMLETQYF
cdr3_nt: TGTGCCAGCAGCTCGGATAAATTACAGGGGGCACCCATGCTTGAGACCCAGTACTTC

v_call: TRBV4-3
j_call: TRBJ1-2
d_call: NA
clone_size: NA
cdr3_aa: CASSQTVFYGYTF
cdr3_nt: TGCGCCAGCAGCCAAACAGTGTTCTATGGCTACACCTTC

v_call: TRBV28
j_call: TRBJ2-7
d_call: TRBD2
clone_size: NA
cdr3_aa: CASSYQLGTSGPRDPYEQYF
cdr3_nt: TGTGCCAGCAGTTATCAATTGGGGACTAGCGGGCCCCGAGACCCTTACGAGCAGTACTTC

v_call: TRBV4-1
j_call: TRBJ1-1
d_call: NA
clone_size: few
cdr3_aa: CASSQDGSFEAFF
cdr3_nt: TGCGCCAGCAGCCAAGACGGGTCATTTGAAGCTTTCTTT